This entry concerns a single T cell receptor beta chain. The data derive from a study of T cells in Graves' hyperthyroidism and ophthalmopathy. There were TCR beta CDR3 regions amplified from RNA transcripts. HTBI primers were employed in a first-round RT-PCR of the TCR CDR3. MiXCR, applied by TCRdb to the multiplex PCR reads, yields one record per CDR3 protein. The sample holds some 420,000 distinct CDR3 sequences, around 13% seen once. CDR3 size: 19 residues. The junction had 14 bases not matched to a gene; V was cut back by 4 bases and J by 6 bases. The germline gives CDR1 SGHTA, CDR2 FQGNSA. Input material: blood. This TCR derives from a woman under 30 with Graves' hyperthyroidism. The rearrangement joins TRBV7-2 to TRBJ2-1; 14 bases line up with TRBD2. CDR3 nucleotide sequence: TGTGCCAGCAGCTCGCCGGGACTAGCGGGAGTTTTAATTTCCAATGAGCAGTTCTTC. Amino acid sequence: CASSSPGLAGVLISNEQFF.